Reported below is one TCR beta chain. Antigen unknown. Cell sorting via CD45RO/CCR7/CD25/CD127/CD95/CD27 was performed to obtain CD4+ naive, central memory, regulatory and stem cell-like memory cells. This sample stems from a study of beta chain features in type 1 diabetes. Per germline, CDR1 GTSNPN and CDR2 SVGIG (reference sequence). Trimming removed 0 bases from V and 7 bases from J; junction bases left unmatched: 2. This CDR3 has 12 amino acids. Study results and limitations: VDJ junctions from patients with type 1 diabetes contained fewer insertions and more deletions. Over-representation of high TCR-expressing cells was a possible consequence of cDNA sequencing.

TCRB transcripts that were expressed got sequenced, as all of the isolated RNA had been reverse transcribed. TCRdb's table, derived via immunoSEQ multiplex PCR, lists solely in-frame clones and lacks some. The sample has around 430,000 clones, approximately 30% seen once. This chain joins TRBV30 and TRBJ2-7; 8 bases line up with TRBD1. The sequenced sample consisted of naive CD4+ T cells from blood. This receptor was obtained from a man in his late teens or twenties in good health. The CDR3 bases are TGTGCCTGGAGTGTACAGGGGGTTGAGCAGTACTTC. It encodes CAWSVQGVEQYF. Variable domain in full (rest from reference TRBV30 and TRBJ2-7): SQTIHQWPATLVQPVGSPLSLECTVEGTSNPNLYWYRQAAGRGLQLLFYSVGIGQISSEVPQNLSASRPQDRQFILSSKKLLLSDSGFYLCAWSVQGVEQYFGPGTRLTVT.